This T cell receptor beta chain is drawn from a study of cytomegalovirus exposure and HLA in healthy donors. Germline loops: CDR1 LNHDA, CDR2 SQIVND (reference sequence). The CDR3 is 15 residues long. V gave up 5 bases and J gave up 4 bases, with 17 bases separating them. A multiplex PCR was run with 60 Vbeta primers and 13 Jbeta primers. Assay: immunoSEQ multiplex PCR; the TCRdb copy retains only in-frame clones and omits some. The table lists roughly 100,000 clones, about 16% of them singletons, with 0.83% in the top ten. V and J are TRBV19 and TRBJ1-1, with TRBD1 as a possible D gene (6 bases). The sequenced sample consisted of PBMCs. The TCR sequence derives from a female donor in good health and CMV-seronegative. In nucleotides, the CDR3 is TGTGCCAGTAGTCCCTACAGGGTAACGGGCACTGAAGCTTTCTTT. This sequence encodes CASSPYRVTGTEAFF.